What follows are 16 T cell receptor beta chains derived from one specimen sequenced in a study of cytomegalovirus exposure and HLA in healthy donors. In the PCR, 60 Vbeta and 13 Jbeta primers were used. The data were produced by immunoSEQ multiplex PCR, yet TCRdb's version contains in-frame clones alone and is incomplete. The data show 98,000 or so clones, with approximately 78% seen just once and approximately 1.7% held by the top ten. The source material was PBMCs. Receptor source: a woman between 40 and 50 years old in good health and CMV-seronegative.

This rearrangement joins TRBV7-3 to TRBJ2-1, with D possibly matching TRBD2 (6 bases). Trimming left V 1 base short and J 9 bases short, with 7 bases between. CDR3 length: 12 residues. Germline V gene data show CDR1 as SGHTA and CDR2 as FQGTGA. CDR3 DNA: TGTGCCAGCAGCTTAATTAGCGGTGAGCAGTTCTTC. Its translation is CASSLISGEQFF.

J is TRBJ2-7 and V is TRBV5-4; possibly TRBD2 for D (5 bases). This CDR3 contains 14 residues. The V gene's germline CDR1 is SGHNT and CDR2 YYREEE (reference sequence). V was trimmed by 0 bases and J by 4 bases, leaving 11 bases between them. DNA for the CDR3: TGTGCCAGCAGCTTGGCGGGAAACAAGTACGAGCAGTACTTC. The encoded protein is CASSLAGNKYEQYF.

The genes are TRBV10-3 and TRBJ2-5; 8 bases fit TRBD1. The J call may be incorrect, as the DNA end agrees better with TRBJ2-7. Germline V lookup: CDR1 ENHRY, CDR2 SYGVKD. The CDR3 loop spans 14 amino acids. The CDR3 nucleotides are TGTGCCATCAGTGGGACAGGGTGGGCCTACGAGCAGTACTTC. It specifies CAISGTGWAYEQYF.

CDR3 protein: CASRGLADTQYF. The CDR3 bases are TGTGCCAGCAGGGGACTAGCGGATACGCAGTATTTT. The rearrangement uses TRBV2 and TRBJ2-3; 10 bases map to TRBD2. CDR1 and CDR2 (germline): SNHLY, FYNNEI. Losses at the gene ends were 6 bases for V and 6 bases for J; bases not matched to a gene: 0. This CDR3 spans 12 amino acids.

The genes are TRBV4-1 and TRBJ2-4; D remains unclear. The CDR3 sequence is 17 residues long. The germline V and J ends were trimmed by 0 bases and 1 base, with 13 bases remaining between them. Looked up from germline, CDR1 is MGHRA and CDR2 is YSYEKL. The CDR3 bases are TGCGCCAGCAGCCAAGATCTGACATTGGCGGCCAAAAACATTCAGTACTTC. Translation gives CASSQDLTLAAKNIQYF.

The chain carries TRBV5-4 and TRBJ2-5, with D possibly matching TRBD1 (6 bases). Trimming shortened V by 4 bases and J by 3 bases, and 10 bases separated the two germline ends. Germline V lookup: CDR1 SGHNT, CDR2 YYREEE (reference sequence). The CDR3 covers 13 residues. The CDR3 is CASSLRTEETQYF. The CDR3 DNA reads as TGTGCCAGCAGCCTTAGGACAGAAGAGACCCAGTACTTC. The full variable domain, its missing parts supplied by reference TRBV5-4 and TRBJ2-5, is ETGVTQSPTHLIKTRGQQVTLRCSSQSGHNTVSWYQQALGQGPQFIFQYYREEENGRGNFPPRFSGLQFPNYSSELNVNALELDDSALYLCASSLRTEETQYFGPGTRLLVL.

The gene calls are TRBV5-6 and TRBJ2-7; weak D call: TRBD2 (5 bases). V lost 0 bases to trimming and J lost 6 bases, with 10 bases between them. CDR1 and CDR2 from the germline V gene are SGHDT and YYEEEE. This CDR3 is built from 13 residues. The CDR3 is CASSLASGSEQYF. In nucleotides, the CDR3 is TGTGCCAGCAGCTTGGCCTCGGGGTCCGAGCAGTACTTC.

The rearrangement links TRBV11-2 to TRBJ2-2; D remains ambiguous. The CDR3 is 13 amino acids. The germline CDR1 and CDR2 sequences are SGHAT and FQNNGV. The ends were cut back, 2 bases at V and 5 bases at J, with 6 bases in the middle. The CDR3 protein is CASSLLTTGELFF. In nucleotides, the CDR3 is TGTGCCAGCAGCTTATTAACTACCGGGGAGCTGTTTTTT.

DNA of the CDR3: TGTGCCAGCTCACCGGGACAGGGCGAAGAGCAGTACTTC. Translation gives CASSPGQGEEQYF. The chain uses TRBV18 and TRBJ2-7; 9 bases are shared with TRBD1. The CDR3 loop spans 13 amino acids. Germline V lookup: CDR1 KGHSH, CDR2 LQKENI. Trimming at V came to 3 bases and at J to 7 bases, leaving 4 bases not matched to a gene. Together with reference TRBV18 and TRBJ2-7, the CDR3 gives the full variable domain: NAGVMQNPRHLVRRRGQEARLRCSPMKGHSHVYWYRQLPEEGLKFMVYLQKENIIDESGMPKERFSAEFPKEGPSILRIQQVVRGDSAAYFCASSPGQGEEQYFGPGTRLTVT.

The chain joins TRBV4-1 to TRBJ2-1, with 7 bases matching TRBD2. Germline values: CDR1 MGHRA, CDR2 YSYEKL. J gave up 8 bases and V 6 bases, and 13 bases lay outside the gene matches. This CDR3 is 15 amino acids long. The CDR3 DNA reads as TGCGCCAGCAGATCCGGACTAGGCCTTATCTATGAGCAGTTCTTC. It yields the protein CASRSGLGLIYEQFF.

The chain employs TRBV5-6 and TRBJ1-3; the D is unclear. Germline lookup yields CDR1 SGHDT and CDR2 YYEEEE. This CDR3 has 15 residues. V lost 2 bases and J lost 0, with 9 bases in between. CDR3 sequence (DNA): TGTGCCAGCAGCTTATGGGCCCTCTCTGGAAACACCATATATTTT. Encoded protein: CASSLWALSGNTIYF.

The V gene is TRBV9, the J gene TRBJ2-2; TRBD2 might be the D (7 bases). Looked up from germline, CDR1 is SGDLS and CDR2 is YYNGEE. This CDR3 is 15 amino acids long. With 3 bases removed from V and 5 bases from J, the gap between germline ends came to 14 bases. In nucleotides, the CDR3 is TGTGCCAGCAGCGCTGGGGGGGCGCGGACCGGGGAGCTGTTTTTT. Protein product: CASSAGGARTGELFF. Together with reference TRBV9 and TRBJ2-2, the CDR3 gives the full variable domain: DSGVTQTPKHLITATGQRVTLRCSPRSGDLSVYWYQQSLDQGLQFLIQYYNGEERAKGNILERFSAQQFPDLHSELNLSSLELGDSALYFCASSAGGARTGELFFGEGSRLTVL.

V is TRBV27 and J is TRBJ1-1; TRBD1 matches 9 bases. The V and J ends lost 5 bases and 3 bases, in that order; junction bases with no gene match: 7. Germline assignment: CDR1 MNHEY and CDR2 SMNVEV (reference sequence). The CDR3 is 15 residues long. CDR3 sequence: CASSQDRGRDTEAFF. The CDR3 region has the DNA TGTGCCAGCAGTCAAGACAGGGGGAGGGACACTGAAGCTTTCTTT.

The rearrangement links TRBV28 to TRBJ2-3, with a weak D call TRBD1 (5 bases). The germline V gene has CDR1 MDHEN and CDR2 SYDVKM. The CDR3 has 14 residues. Between the trimmed V and J ends, which lost 6 bases and 6 bases, there was a span of 16 bases. The CDR3 loop is CASRRQLPIDTQYF. CDR3 sequence (DNA): TGTGCCAGCAGGCGACAGTTGCCAATTGATACGCAGTATTTT.

The V call is TRBV7-2, the J call TRBJ2-5; 8 bases line up with TRBD2. The CDR3 contains 16 residues. Germline lookup yields CDR1 SGHTA and CDR2 FQGNSA. V dropped 0 bases and J dropped 2; count of bases not matched to a gene: 5. The CDR3 loop is CASSLAITSGQETQYF. The CDR3 DNA reads TGTGCCAGCAGCTTAGCGATCACTAGCGGACAAGAGACCCAGTACTTC.

This chain connects TRBV18 to TRBJ2-7; D is unclear. The CDR3 runs to 13 residues. V was pared by 1 base and J by 0 bases, with 4 bases between. Germline V gene sequence: CDR1 KGHSH, CDR2 LQKENI. CDR3 nucleotide sequence: TGTGCCAGCTCACCACTAGCCTCCTACGAGCAGTACTTC. Translated, it gives CASSPLASYEQYF. The full variable domain, rest sourced from reference TRBV18 and TRBJ2-7, is NAGVMQNPRHLVRRRGQEARLRCSPMKGHSHVYWYRQLPEEGLKFMVYLQKENIIDESGMPKERFSAEFPKEGPSILRIQQVVRGDSAAYFCASSPLASYEQYFGPGTRLTVT.